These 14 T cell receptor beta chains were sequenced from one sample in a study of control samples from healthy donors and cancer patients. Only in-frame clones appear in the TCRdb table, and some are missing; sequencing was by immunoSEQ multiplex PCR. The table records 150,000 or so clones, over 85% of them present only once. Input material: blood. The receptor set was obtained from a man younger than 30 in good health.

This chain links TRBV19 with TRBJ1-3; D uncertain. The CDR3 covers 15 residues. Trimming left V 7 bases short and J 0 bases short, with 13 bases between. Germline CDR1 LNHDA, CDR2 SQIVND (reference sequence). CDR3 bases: TGTGCCAGTAATCTGGGTCAAAGCTCTGGAAACACCATATATTTT. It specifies CASNLGQSSGNTIYF.

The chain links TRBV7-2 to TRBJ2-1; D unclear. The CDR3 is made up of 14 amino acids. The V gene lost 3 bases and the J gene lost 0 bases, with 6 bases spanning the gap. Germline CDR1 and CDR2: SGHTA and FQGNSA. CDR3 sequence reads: CASSFPGSYNEQFF. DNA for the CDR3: TGTGCCAGCAGCTTCCCGGGCTCCTACAATGAGCAGTTCTTC.

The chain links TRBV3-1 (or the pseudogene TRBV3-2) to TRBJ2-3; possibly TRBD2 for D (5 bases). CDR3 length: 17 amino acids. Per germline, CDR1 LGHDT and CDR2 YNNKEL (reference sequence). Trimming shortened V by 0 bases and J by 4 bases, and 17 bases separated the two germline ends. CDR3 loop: CASSQDWRTEGADTQYF. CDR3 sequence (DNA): TGTGCCAGCAGCCAAGATTGGAGGACCGAAGGTGCAGATACGCAGTATTTT.

CDR3 sequence: CASRSDRRSGTQYF. CDR3 in DNA: TGTGCCAGCAGATCGGACCGCCGGTCCGGGACCCAGTACTTC. The rearrangement joins TRBV6-5 to TRBJ2-5; D not resolved. Germline V gene sequence: CDR1 MNHEY, CDR2 SVGAGI. The germline V and J ends were trimmed by 6 bases and 7 bases, with 18 bases remaining between them. The CDR3 has 14 residues.

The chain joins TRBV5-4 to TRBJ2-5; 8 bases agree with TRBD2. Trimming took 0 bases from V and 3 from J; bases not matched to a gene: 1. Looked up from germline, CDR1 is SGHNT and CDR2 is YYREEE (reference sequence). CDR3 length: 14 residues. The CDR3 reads CASSLELAEETQYF. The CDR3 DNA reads TGTGCCAGCAGCTTGGAACTAGCGGAAGAGACCCAGTACTTC.

CDR3 region: CASSLNVVGVQETGYADTQYF. CDR3 sequence (DNA): TGTGCCAGCAGCTTAAATGTGGTGGGAGTACAAGAAACGGGTTATGCAGATACGCAGTATTTT. This sequence joins TRBV13 and TRBJ2-3, with D possibly TRBD2 on 5 matching bases. The V gene lost 2 bases and the J gene lost 4 bases, with 31 bases spanning the gap. CDR1 and CDR2 (germline): PRHDT, FYEKMQ (reference sequence). CDR3 length: 21 residues.

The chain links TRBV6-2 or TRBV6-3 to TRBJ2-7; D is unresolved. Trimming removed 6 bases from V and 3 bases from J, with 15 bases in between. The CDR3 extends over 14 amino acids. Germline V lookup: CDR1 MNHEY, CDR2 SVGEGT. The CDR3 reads CASSPPNGFYEQYF. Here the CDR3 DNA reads TGTGCCAGCAGCCCCCCGAACGGGTTCTACGAGCAGTACTTC.

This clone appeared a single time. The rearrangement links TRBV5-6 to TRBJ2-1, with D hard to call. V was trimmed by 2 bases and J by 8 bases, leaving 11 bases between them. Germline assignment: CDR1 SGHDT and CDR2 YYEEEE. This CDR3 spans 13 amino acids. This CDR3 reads CASSLLAFYEQFF. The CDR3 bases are TGTGCCAGCAGCTTATTAGCCTTTTATGAGCAGTTCTTC.

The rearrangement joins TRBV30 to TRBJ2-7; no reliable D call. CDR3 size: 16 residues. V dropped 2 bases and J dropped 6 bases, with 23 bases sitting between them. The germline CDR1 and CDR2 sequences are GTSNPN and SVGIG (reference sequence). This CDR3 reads CAWSPLLNWRDVEQYF. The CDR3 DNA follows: TGTGCCTGGAGTCCCTTATTAAATTGGCGCGATGTCGAGCAGTACTTC.

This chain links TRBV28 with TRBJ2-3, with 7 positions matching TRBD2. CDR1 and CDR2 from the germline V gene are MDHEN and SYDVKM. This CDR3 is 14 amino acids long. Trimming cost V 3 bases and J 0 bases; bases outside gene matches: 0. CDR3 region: CASSFSGSTDTQYF. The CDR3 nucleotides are TGTGCCAGCAGTTTTAGCGGGAGCACAGATACGCAGTATTTT.

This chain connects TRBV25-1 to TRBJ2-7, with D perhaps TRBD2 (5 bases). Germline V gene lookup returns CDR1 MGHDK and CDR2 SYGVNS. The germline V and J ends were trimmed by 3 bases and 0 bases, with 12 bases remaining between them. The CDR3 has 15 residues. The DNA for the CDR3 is TGTGCCAGCAGTGATTACGGGGTTTCCTCCTACGAGCAGTACTTC. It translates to CASSDYGVSSYEQYF.

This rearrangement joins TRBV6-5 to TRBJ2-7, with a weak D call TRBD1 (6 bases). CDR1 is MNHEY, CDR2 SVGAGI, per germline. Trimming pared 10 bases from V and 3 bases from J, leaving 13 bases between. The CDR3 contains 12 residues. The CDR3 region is CATLGGHYEQYF. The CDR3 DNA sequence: TGTGCCACCCTAGGGGGTCACTACGAGCAGTACTTC.

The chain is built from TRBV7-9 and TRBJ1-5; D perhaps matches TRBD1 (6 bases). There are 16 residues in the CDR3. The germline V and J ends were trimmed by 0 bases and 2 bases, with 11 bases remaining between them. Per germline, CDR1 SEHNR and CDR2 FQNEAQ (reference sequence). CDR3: CASSLAGGEGNQPQHF. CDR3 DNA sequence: TGTGCCAGCAGCTTAGCGGGGGGCGAGGGCAATCAGCCCCAGCATTTT.

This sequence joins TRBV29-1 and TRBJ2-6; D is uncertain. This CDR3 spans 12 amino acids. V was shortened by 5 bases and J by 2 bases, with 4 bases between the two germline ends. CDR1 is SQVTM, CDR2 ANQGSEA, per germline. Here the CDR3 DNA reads TGCAGCGTTAATACTGGGGCCAACGTCCTGACTTTC. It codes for CSVNTGANVLTF.